The present TCR beta chain was sequenced within a study of blood T cells in healthy people across ages. Germline CDR1 and CDR2: PRHDT and FYEKMQ (reference sequence). The CDR3 length is 16 residues. Trimming at V came to 0 bases and at J to 6 bases, leaving 6 bases not matched to a gene. The second PCR ran roughly 6 to 11 cycles with a sample-barcoded 5' primer and J-beta primers. Via MiXCR, TCRdb re-called the 5' RACE reads, giving one row per CDR3 protein. The sample has about 1 million distinct CDR3 sequences, roughly 45% seen once; the top ten hold 15% to 20%. The chain employs TRBV13 and TRBJ2-1; 9 bases align to TRBD2. Specimen: blood. This receptor was taken from an older woman in good health. Here the CDR3 reads CASSLGGTSNSNEQFF. CDR3 in DNA: TGTGCCAGCAGCTTAGGGGGGACTAGCAACTCCAATGAGCAGTTCTTC.